This T cell receptor (beta chain) originates from a study of T cell repertoires in cytomegalovirus infection. Unmatched junction bases numbered 14, after V lost 6 bases and J lost 7 bases. Germline V CDR1 and CDR2: MNHNY, SVGAGI (reference sequence). This CDR3 contains 16 residues. MiXCR was run by TCRdb on the reads, yielding one entry per CDR3 protein. The table has hundreds of thousands of distinct CDR3 sequences, about a third seen once. This clonotype was detected only a few times. Its antigen is not identified. Sample: cultured CD8+ T cells from PBMCs, taken from culture after CMV antigen stimulation. The chain joins TRBV6-6 to TRBJ2-1; TRBD1 aligns across 8 bases. This clonotype originated in a human donor in good health (CMV status not recorded). Some clones in this sample may be carry-over from other donors' samples. The CDR3 DNA sequence: TGTGCCAGCAGGAAACAGGGGGGCCTCATAATAAATGAGCAGTTCTTC. Amino acids: CASRKQGGLIINEQFF.